This record covers a single T cell receptor (beta chain). As yet, its antigen is unknown. Here immunoSEQ multiplex PCR was the method, and the copy in TCRdb shows in-frame clones only, minus some. The top ten clones hold approximately 0.81% of a sample with 90,000 or so clones, 90% to 95% of them seen once. This CDR3 is built from 15 residues. The V end lost 1 base, the J end lost 6 bases, and 13 bases lay between the germline ends. Germline V gene sequence: CDR1 MNHNS, CDR2 SASEGT. The sample belongs to a study of OX40 agonist ivuxolimab in advanced cancers. Study-level points and caveats: Normalized T-cell clonal expansion was also low in some nonresponders. On average, a greater number of expanded clones characterised CD8+ T cells relative to CD4+. At 0.1 to 3.0 mg/kg, CD4+ and CD8+ blood T cells expanded clonally by week 6.

The chain uses TRBV6-1 and TRBJ1-5, with a weak D call TRBD1 (6 bases). The input for sequencing was CD4+ or CD8+ T cells sorted from blood, taken in a trial of the OX40 agonist ivuxolimab. This sequence originates from an adult with an advanced solid tumor such as melanoma, head and neck, liver or kidney cancer. The CDR3 reads CASSEGGHPIQPQHF. CDR3 coding DNA: TGTGCCAGCAGTGAAGGGGGACATCCCATTCAGCCCCAGCATTTT.